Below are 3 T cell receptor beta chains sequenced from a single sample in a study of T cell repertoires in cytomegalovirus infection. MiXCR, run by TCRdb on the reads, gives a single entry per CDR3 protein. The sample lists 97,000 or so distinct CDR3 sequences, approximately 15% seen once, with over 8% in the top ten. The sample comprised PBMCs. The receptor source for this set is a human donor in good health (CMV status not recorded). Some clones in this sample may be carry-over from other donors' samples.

This chain's CDR3 is CASSITWLVRSPLHF. In DNA form, the CDR3 reads TGTGCCAGCAGCATTACCTGGCTAGTACGGTCACCCCTCCACTTT. The chain is built from TRBV7-2 and TRBJ1-6; D remains unclear. Trimming cost V 5 bases and J 10 bases, with 18 bases left between them. CDR1 is SGHTA and CDR2 is FQGNSA in the germline V gene. The CDR3 spans 15 residues.

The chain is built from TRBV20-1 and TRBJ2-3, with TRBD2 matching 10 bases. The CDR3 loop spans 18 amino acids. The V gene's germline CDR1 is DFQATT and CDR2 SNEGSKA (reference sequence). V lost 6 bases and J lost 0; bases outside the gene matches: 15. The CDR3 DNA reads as TGCAGTGCCGAGGCCCTAGCGGGGGCTCAGGGGAGCACAGATACGCAGTATTTT. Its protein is CSAEALAGAQGSTDTQYF.

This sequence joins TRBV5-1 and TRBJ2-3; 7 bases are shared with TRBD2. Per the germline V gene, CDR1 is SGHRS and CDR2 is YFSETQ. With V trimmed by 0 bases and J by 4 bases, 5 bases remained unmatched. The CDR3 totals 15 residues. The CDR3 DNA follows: TGCGCCAGCAGCTTGGACGGGGGGAGATCAGATACGCAGTATTTT. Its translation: CASSLDGGRSDTQYF.